The clone carrying this TCR beta chain was counted between two and nine times. The data were taken from a study of T cell responses to AZD1222 COVID-19 vaccine. Measured with immunoSEQ multiplex PCR; TCRdb has only the in-frame clones, and not every one. Of roughly 77,000 clones listed, approximately 90% are singletons. Between the trimmed V and J ends, which lost 4 bases and 1 base, there was a span of 19 bases. CDR1 and CDR2 from the germline V gene are LNHDA and SQIVND (reference sequence). The CDR3 covers 17 residues. This chain uses TRBV19 with TRBJ1-1, with D perhaps matching TRBD1 (6 bases). This specimen consisted of peripheral blood, obtained 28 days after the second AZD1222 dose. This clonotype originated in an adult who received the AZD1222 COVID-19 vaccine. The CDR3 sequence: CASSTQPRRQANTEAFF. The CDR3 DNA reads as TGTGCCAGTAGTACACAGCCCCGACGACAGGCGAACACTGAAGCTTTCTTT. Full variable domain (remainder filled in from reference TRBV19 and TRBJ1-1): DGGITQSPKYLFRKEGQNVTLSCEQNLNHDAMYWYRQDPGQGLRLIYYSQIVNDFQKGDIAEGYSVSREKKESFPLTVTSAQKNPTAFYLCASSTQPRRQANTEAFFGQGTRLTVV.